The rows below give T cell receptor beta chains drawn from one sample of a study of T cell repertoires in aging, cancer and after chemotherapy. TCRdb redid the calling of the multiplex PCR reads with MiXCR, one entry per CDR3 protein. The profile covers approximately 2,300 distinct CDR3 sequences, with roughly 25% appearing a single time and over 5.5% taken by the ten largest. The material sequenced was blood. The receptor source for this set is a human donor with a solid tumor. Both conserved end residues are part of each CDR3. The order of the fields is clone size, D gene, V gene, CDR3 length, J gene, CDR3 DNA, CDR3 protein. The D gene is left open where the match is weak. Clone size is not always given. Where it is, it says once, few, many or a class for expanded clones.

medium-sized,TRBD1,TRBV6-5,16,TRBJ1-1,TGTGCCAGCAGACGGAACGCCGGGACAGGGAAGGGTGAAGCTTTCTTT,CASRRNAGTGKGEAFF
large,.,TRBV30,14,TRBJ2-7,TGTGCCTGGAGTGTATCTATCCGGACGCTTGAGCAGTACTTC,CAWSVSIRTLEQYF
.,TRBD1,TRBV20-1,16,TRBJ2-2,TGCAGTGCTAGATTCCTTCCCGGGACAGGGCTCGGGGAGCTGTTTTTT,CSARFLPGTGLGELFF
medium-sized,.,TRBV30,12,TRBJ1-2,TGTGCCTGGAGTCCTCCGGGCTGGGGCTACACCTTC,CAWSPPGWGYTF
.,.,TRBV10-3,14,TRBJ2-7,TGTGCCATCAGTGGGGGTTTCAACTCCTACGAGCAGTACTTC,CAISGGFNSYEQYF
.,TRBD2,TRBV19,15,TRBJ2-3,TGTGTTAGTAGTATCTTCCAGCGGGAGGGAGATACGCAGTATTTT,CVSSIFQREGDTQYF
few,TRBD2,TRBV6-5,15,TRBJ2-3,TGTGCCAGCAGCGAACTAGCGGTCCAGACAGATACGCAGTATTTT,CASSELAVQTDTQYF
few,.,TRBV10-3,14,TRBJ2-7,TGTGCCATCAGGGGGACATTGGTCTCCTACGAGCAGTACTTC,CAIRGTLVSYEQYF
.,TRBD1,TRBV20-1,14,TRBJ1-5,TGCAGTGCCCGCCAGGGGGTGAACAATCAGCCCCAGCATTTT,CSARQGVNNQPQHF
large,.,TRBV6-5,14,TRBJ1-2,TGTGCCAGCAGTCGGTCCGGGACTAACTATGGCTACACCTTC,CASSRSGTNYGYTF
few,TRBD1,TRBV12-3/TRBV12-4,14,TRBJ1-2,TGTGCCAGCAGTTCAGGGGGACAGGGTCGCGGCTACACCTTC,CASSSGGQGRGYTF
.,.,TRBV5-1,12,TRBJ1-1,TGCGCCAGCAGCTTGAGGGGGGGGTATCCTTTCTTT,CASSLRGGYPFF
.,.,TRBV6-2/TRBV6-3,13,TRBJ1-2,TGTGCCAGCAGCCTTTCGGGGAACTATGGCTACACCTTC,CASSLSGNYGYTF
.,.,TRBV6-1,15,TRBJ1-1,TGTGCCAGCAGTGAATTCGGGGGCAGTAGGACTGAAGCTTTCTTT,CASSEFGGSRTEAFF
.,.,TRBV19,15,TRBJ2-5,TGTGCCAGTAGTAAAATGGGCCAGGGCGGGGAGACCCAGTACTTC,CASSKMGQGGETQYF
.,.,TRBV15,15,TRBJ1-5,TGTGCCACCAGCAGTGACCCATATAGCAATCAGCCCCAGCATTTT,CATSSDPYSNQPQHF
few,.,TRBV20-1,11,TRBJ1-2,TGCAGTGCCGCCGGGACCGGTAAAAATACCTTC,CSAAGTGKNTF
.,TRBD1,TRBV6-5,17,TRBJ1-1,TGTGCCAGCAGTTACTCGCACAGGGGCGGGATTAACACTGAAGCTTTCTTT,CASSYSHRGGINTEAFF
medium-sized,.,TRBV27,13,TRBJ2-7,TGTGCCAGCCACCGGCGGGGGCAGCACGAGCAGTACTTC,CASHRRGQHEQYF
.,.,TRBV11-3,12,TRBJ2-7,TGTGCCAACTACAGTTACTACGGGGAGCAGTACTTC,CANYSYYGEQYF